This TCR beta chain was captured in a study of T-cell memory formation after mild COVID-19. Study-level results: Contracting clones, day 15 to 85, had balanced CD4/CD8, and later expanders favored CD4+.

Via MiXCR, TCRdb re-called the 5' RACE reads, giving one row per CDR3 protein. Of about 310,000 distinct CDR3 sequences listed, roughly 15% were seen once; the top ten hold roughly a fifth. For this clonotype: As yet, its antigen is unknown.

Germline V lookup: CDR1 LGHNA, CDR2 YNFKEQ. Trimming shortened V by 1 base and J by 6 bases, and 10 bases separated the two germline ends. The CDR3 runs to 14 residues. What was sequenced was PBMCs or a T cell subset sorted from them (not recorded which). The clonotype originates from a man younger than 35 who had mild COVID-19 (a few samples of this study predate the infection). Cell type and time point are not known. This rearrangement joins TRBV4-2 to TRBJ1-5; D is undetermined. CDR3 protein: CASSQAPGSQPQHF. CDR3 in DNA: TGTGCCAGCAGCCAAGCCCCTGGAAGTCAGCCCCAGCATTTT.